The rows below give T cell receptor beta chains drawn from one sample of a study of blood T cell repertoires in COVID-19. Data came from immunoSEQ multiplex PCR; TCRdb stores just in-frame clones and leaves some out. In the table there are over 250,000 clones, 80% to 90% of which are singletons. Sequenced sample: PBMCs or T cells enriched from blood (not recorded which). The receptors stem from a woman aged 18 to 35 who had recovered from COVID-19. CDR3s include the opening cysteine and the closing phenylalanine or tryptophan. A D gene is named only where the DNA matches it firmly. Not all rows give a size; the values are once, few, many and, for expanded clones, a class.

j_call,clone_size,d_call,v_call,cdr3_nt,cdr3_aa
TRBJ1-2,NA,TRBD1,TRBV6-6,TGTGCCAGCAGTTACGGCCTCAGGGGGTTGGACTATGGCTACACCTTC,CASSYGLRGLDYGYTF
TRBJ1-2,NA,NA,TRBV4-2,TGTGCCAGCAGCCATGATAGGGGGGGACCCTATGGCTACACCTTC,CASSHDRGGPYGYTF
TRBJ1-1,NA,TRBD1,TRBV5-1,TGCGCCAGCAGCTTCCCAGGGACAGCGAACACTGAAGCTTTCTTT,CASSFPGTANTEAFF
TRBJ1-4,NA,NA,TRBV7-9,TGTGCCAGCAGCCCCGTCCGGACAGACGAATCAAATGAAAAACTGTTTTTT,CASSPVRTDESNEKLFF
TRBJ1-3,NA,NA,TRBV5-1,TGCGCCAGCAGCTTGGATGTAACTGGAAACACCATATATTTT,CASSLDVTGNTIYF
TRBJ1-5,NA,NA,TRBV5-6,TGTGCCAGCAGCTTGGGCCAGATCAATCAGCCCCAGCATTTT,CASSLGQINQPQHF
TRBJ1-2,NA,TRBD1,TRBV6-5,TGTGCCAGCGAAACTCCGGGACAGCACTTCTATGGCTACACCTTC,CASETPGQHFYGYTF
TRBJ1-2,NA,NA,TRBV25-1,TGTGCCAGCAGTGAAGGGCTCTATGGCTACACCTTC,CASSEGLYGYTF
TRBJ2-5,NA,NA,TRBV10-3,TGTGCCATCAGTGAGGGTAACCTAGCGGAGACCCAGTACTTC,CAISEGNLAETQYF
TRBJ2-7,NA,NA,TRBV5-6,TGTGCCAGCAGCCAAACGACAGCAAATTCCTACGAGCAGTACTTC,CASSQTTANSYEQYF
TRBJ2-1,NA,NA,TRBV7-3,TGTGCCAGCAGCTTAAAGCGGAGAAAGAGCAATGAGCAGTTCTTC,CASSLKRRKSNEQFF
TRBJ1-6,NA,TRBD1,TRBV7-9,TGTGCCAGCAGCTCCGGCAGGGGGAATAATTCACCCCTCCACTTT,CASSSGRGNNSPLHF
TRBJ2-2,NA,NA,TRBV19,TGTGCCAGTAGTCTCAGGGTGAGCGGGGAGCTGTTTTTT,CASSLRVSGELFF
TRBJ1-5,NA,TRBD1,TRBV2,TGTGCCAGCAGCGACGCCCTGACAGGGGGCACCCGTCGGGTCAATCAGCCCCAGCATTTT,CASSDALTGGTRRVNQPQHF
TRBJ2-1,few,TRBD2,TRBV3-1/TRBV3-2,TGTGCCAGCAGCCATTTACTAGCGGGGGGCAATGAGCAGTTCTTC,CASSHLLAGGNEQFF
TRBJ1-1,NA,NA,TRBV5-1,TGCGCCAGCAGCTTGTCTCCGGACAGAGCTGAAGCTTTCTTT,CASSLSPDRAEAFF
TRBJ2-7,NA,NA,TRBV5-4,TGTGCCAGCAGCCAGGGACAAGATTACGAGCAGTACTTC,CASSQGQDYEQYF
TRBJ1-2,NA,NA,TRBV9,TGTGCCAGCAGGGGAGGGTCCTATGGCTACACCTTC,CASRGGSYGYTF
TRBJ2-1,NA,TRBD1,TRBV6-5,TGTGCCAGCAGTTACATTCAGGGGGTGGGCTACAATGAGCAGTTCTTC,CASSYIQGVGYNEQFF